The present T cell receptor (beta chain) was sequenced within a study of cytomegalovirus exposure and HLA in healthy donors. On the study more broadly: The approximately 120 validation repertoires used the same platform as the 650 to 750 first-cohort repertoires, a later analysis reported. General observations from the study: While the bulk of TCR sequences proved rare, some public TCRs turned up in many donors. Among TCR beta chains, those listed as cytomegalovirus-associated numbered under 200.

Clones were sequenced by immunoSEQ multiplex PCR, and TCRdb holds only the in-frame ones, with some missing. The repertoire holds fewer than 250,000 clones, with approximately 88% as singletons. This clone was observed a few times. Its antigen is currently unknown. CDR1 is LNHNV and CDR2 is YYDKDF in the germline V gene (reference sequence). The germline V and J ends were trimmed by 5 bases and 6 bases, with 10 bases remaining between them. This CDR3 is 12 amino acids long. The chain is built from TRBV15 and TRBJ1-2; no definite D call. The sample consisted of PBMCs. The sequence was collected from a woman between 25 and 40 years old in good health and CMV-seropositive. The chain's CDR3 is CATSGYTDGYTF. CDR3 coding DNA: TGTGCCACCAGCGGGTACACGGATGGCTACACCTTC.